Listed below are T cell receptor beta chains from one sample, sequenced in a study of resident and recirculating memory T cells in vitiligo. Profiling relied on immunoSEQ multiplex PCR, and the TCRdb table lists in-frame clones only, not all of them. The sample contains fewer than 85,000 clones, around 90% of which appear only once. The material sequenced was blood. These receptors were obtained from a male donor with vitiligo. The CDR3 runs from the conserved cysteine through the conserved F or W. A D gene is named only where the DNA matches it firmly. Not every row has a clone size; where given, it reads once, few, many or a size class.

D gene: .; clone size: .; V gene: TRBV5-8; J gene: TRBJ2-1; CDR3 DNA: TGTGCCAGCAGCTTGGACGGGAGCTCCTACAATGAGCAGTTCTTC; CDR3 protein: CASSLDGSSYNEQFF
D gene: .; clone size: .; V gene: TRBV5-1; J gene: TRBJ2-1; CDR3 DNA: TGCGCCAGCAGCTTGGGTACTCCCAATGAGCAGTTCTTC; CDR3 protein: CASSLGTPNEQFF
D gene: .; clone size: .; V gene: TRBV5-6; J gene: TRBJ1-2; CDR3 DNA: TGTGCCAGCAGCGATCGAACGACATTTGGCTACACCTTC; CDR3 protein: CASSDRTTFGYTF
D gene: TRBD2; clone size: .; V gene: TRBV7-2; J gene: TRBJ2-5; CDR3 DNA: TGTGCCAGCAGGCCACCGGTACTAGCGGGAGATAGTCTGCACTTC; CDR3 protein: CASRPPVLAGDSLHF
D gene: .; clone size: .; V gene: TRBV6-5; J gene: TRBJ1-1; CDR3 DNA: TGTGCCAGCAGTCCCAGAGGAGAAAACACTGAAGCTTTCTTT; CDR3 protein: CASSPRGENTEAFF
D gene: .; clone size: .; V gene: TRBV5-4; J gene: TRBJ1-2; CDR3 DNA: TGTGCCAGCGCTCATAGGTTCCGGGGAAGCTATGGCTACACCTTC; CDR3 protein: CASAHRFRGSYGYTF
D gene: .; clone size: .; V gene: TRBV28; J gene: TRBJ2-7; CDR3 DNA: TGTGCCAGCAGTTTGCCTCTGAGCTCCTACGAGCAGTACTTC; CDR3 protein: CASSLPLSSYEQYF
D gene: .; clone size: .; V gene: TRBV6-5; J gene: TRBJ2-5; CDR3 DNA: TGTACCAGCAGTTACCAGAGCGGGCAAGAGACCCAGTACTTC; CDR3 protein: CTSSYQSGQETQYF
D gene: TRBD1; clone size: .; V gene: TRBV9; J gene: TRBJ2-7; CDR3 DNA: TGTGCCAGCAGCGTAGGACAGGGGGCCTACGAGCAGTACTTC; CDR3 protein: CASSVGQGAYEQYF
D gene: .; clone size: .; V gene: TRBV5-1; J gene: TRBJ2-3; CDR3 DNA: TGCGCCAGCAGCTTACAGGACGTAAGCACAGATACGCAGTATTTT; CDR3 protein: CASSLQDVSTDTQYF
D gene: TRBD2; clone size: .; V gene: TRBV4-3; J gene: TRBJ2-7; CDR3 DNA: TGCGCCAGCAGCCAAGATAGCGGGTCTTACGAGCAGTACTTC; CDR3 protein: CASSQDSGSYEQYF
D gene: .; clone size: .; V gene: TRBV18; J gene: TRBJ2-2; CDR3 DNA: TGTGCCAGCTCACCCCGCGCCGAGGGAATCGCCGGGGAGCTGTTTTTT; CDR3 protein: CASSPRAEGIAGELFF
D gene: TRBD1; clone size: few; V gene: TRBV25-1; J gene: TRBJ1-1; CDR3 DNA: TGTGCCAGCAGGACTACAGGGGTCACTGAAGCTTTCTTT; CDR3 protein: CASRTTGVTEAFF
D gene: .; clone size: once; V gene: TRBV19; J gene: TRBJ2-1; CDR3 DNA: TGTGCCAGTAGTATAGGACTCTCCACCAGCTCCTACAATGAGCAGTTCTTC; CDR3 protein: CASSIGLSTSSYNEQFF
D gene: .; clone size: .; V gene: TRBV5-4; J gene: TRBJ2-5; CDR3 DNA: TGTGCCAGCAGCTTGGAAAGCGAGGAGACCCAGTACTTC; CDR3 protein: CASSLESEETQYF
D gene: TRBD2; clone size: .; V gene: TRBV27; J gene: TRBJ2-3; CDR3 DNA: TGTGCCAGCAGTTACGCGTACGCGGGAGGGCAGGGAGATACGCAGTATTTT; CDR3 protein: CASSYAYAGGQGDTQYF
D gene: TRBD2; clone size: .; V gene: TRBV7-2; J gene: TRBJ2-1; CDR3 DNA: TGTGCCAGCAGCTTGACTAGCGGGGTTTACAATGAGCAGTTCTTC; CDR3 protein: CASSLTSGVYNEQFF
D gene: TRBD1; clone size: .; V gene: TRBV19; J gene: TRBJ1-5; CDR3 DNA: TGTGCCAGTAGTAGGGGACAGGGAGGCAATCAGCCCCAGCATTTT; CDR3 protein: CASSRGQGGNQPQHF
D gene: TRBD1; clone size: .; V gene: TRBV18; J gene: TRBJ1-5; CDR3 DNA: TGTGCCAGCTCACCCGGGACAGAGACCTATAGCAATCAGCCCCAGCATTTT; CDR3 protein: CASSPGTETYSNQPQHF
D gene: TRBD2; clone size: .; V gene: TRBV4-1; J gene: TRBJ2-1; CDR3 DNA: TGCGCCAGCAGCCGACGGACTAGCGGGAGGGCCCGCAATGAGCAGTTCTTC; CDR3 protein: CASSRRTSGRARNEQFF
D gene: .; clone size: .; V gene: TRBV27; J gene: TRBJ2-7; CDR3 DNA: TGTGCCACCCGCCCTGCGGGACTTAACTACGAGCAGTACTTC; CDR3 protein: CATRPAGLNYEQYF
D gene: TRBD2; clone size: .; V gene: TRBV28; J gene: TRBJ2-7; CDR3 DNA: TGTGCCAGCAGTCCTAGGCTAGCGGGGGCCTACGAGCAGTACTTC; CDR3 protein: CASSPRLAGAYEQYF
D gene: .; clone size: .; V gene: TRBV5-8; J gene: TRBJ2-4; CDR3 DNA: TGTGCCAGCAGCTCCCCTTTGAGCAGGCGCATTCAGTACTTC; CDR3 protein: CASSSPLSRRIQYF
D gene: .; clone size: once; V gene: TRBV5-1; J gene: TRBJ2-1; CDR3 DNA: TGCGCCAGCAGCTTGCCGACGGGATCCAATGAGCAGTTCTTC; CDR3 protein: CASSLPTGSNEQFF
D gene: .; clone size: few; V gene: TRBV30; J gene: TRBJ1-1; CDR3 DNA: TGTGCCTGGGACAGACACTCCTTGGGGGCTTTCTTT; CDR3 protein: CAWDRHSLGAFF
D gene: .; clone size: .; V gene: TRBV7-9; J gene: TRBJ2-3; CDR3 DNA: TGTGCCAGCAGCTTTTGGAGCGGATCCACAGATACGCAGTATTTT; CDR3 protein: CASSFWSGSTDTQYF
D gene: .; clone size: .; V gene: TRBV4-1; J gene: TRBJ1-2; CDR3 DNA: TGCGCCAGCAGCCAAGACGAGCAAGCTAACTATGGCTACACCTTC; CDR3 protein: CASSQDEQANYGYTF
D gene: .; clone size: once; V gene: TRBV9; J gene: TRBJ2-1; CDR3 DNA: TGTGCCAGCAGCCCAGGCCTCGGAGGATACAATGAGCAGTTCTTC; CDR3 protein: CASSPGLGGYNEQFF
D gene: TRBD2; clone size: .; V gene: TRBV27; J gene: TRBJ2-2; CDR3 DNA: TGTGCCAGCAGTTTACTTCCTAGCGGGGCGAACACCGGGGAGCTGTTTTTT; CDR3 protein: CASSLLPSGANTGELFF
D gene: .; clone size: .; V gene: TRBV7-2; J gene: TRBJ1-1; CDR3 DNA: TGTGCCAGCAGCTATCACAGGGCTGAAGCTTTCTTT; CDR3 protein: CASSYHRAEAFF
D gene: TRBD1; clone size: once; V gene: TRBV7-9; J gene: TRBJ1-1; CDR3 DNA: TGTGCCAGCGGATTGCTGACAGGGCAGAACACTGAAGCTTTCTTT; CDR3 protein: CASGLLTGQNTEAFF
D gene: .; clone size: .; V gene: TRBV2; J gene: TRBJ2-3; CDR3 DNA: TGTGCCACCAAAGCCAGGCTAGCTCGCACAGATACGCAGTATTTT; CDR3 protein: CATKARLARTDTQYF
D gene: .; clone size: .; V gene: TRBV18; J gene: TRBJ1-2; CDR3 DNA: TGTGCCAGCTCACCACGCAGGGGAGACTATGGCTACACCTTC; CDR3 protein: CASSPRRGDYGYTF
D gene: .; clone size: .; V gene: TRBV27; J gene: TRBJ1-3; CDR3 DNA: TGTGCCAGCAGCTTGCTACCCCCCGGAAACACCATATATTTT; CDR3 protein: CASSLLPPGNTIYF
D gene: TRBD1; clone size: .; V gene: TRBV28; J gene: TRBJ2-7; CDR3 DNA: TGTGCCAGCAGTACGGCAGGACAGGGGCTGGGCGAGCAGTACTTC; CDR3 protein: CASSTAGQGLGEQYF
D gene: .; clone size: once; V gene: TRBV15; J gene: TRBJ1-4; CDR3 DNA: TGTGCCACCAGCAGAGATCTGGCGGCACCAACTAATGAAAAACTGTTTTTT; CDR3 protein: CATSRDLAAPTNEKLFF
D gene: .; clone size: .; V gene: TRBV4-1; J gene: TRBJ1-5; CDR3 DNA: TGCGCCAGCAGCCAAGATCTGATTAGTCAGCCCCAGCATTTT; CDR3 protein: CASSQDLISQPQHF
D gene: TRBD2; clone size: .; V gene: TRBV5-1; J gene: TRBJ2-1; CDR3 DNA: TGCGCCATCGGGAGGGGCGGGGACAATGAGCAGTTCTTC; CDR3 protein: CAIGRGGDNEQFF
D gene: .; clone size: once; V gene: TRBV27; J gene: TRBJ1-5; CDR3 DNA: TGTGCCAGCAGTTTATCGAGGAATCAGCCCCAGCATTTT; CDR3 protein: CASSLSRNQPQHF
D gene: TRBD1; clone size: .; V gene: TRBV29-1; J gene: TRBJ1-1; CDR3 DNA: TGCAGCACTAGGGACAGGAGAGTGAACACTGAAGCTTTCTTT; CDR3 protein: CSTRDRRVNTEAFF
D gene: .; clone size: .; V gene: TRBV30; J gene: TRBJ2-3; CDR3 DNA: TGTGCCTGGAGCGAGGGAGGAGATACGCAGTATTTT; CDR3 protein: CAWSEGGDTQYF